The clone carrying this T cell receptor (beta chain) came up a few times. Antigen specificity is unknown. These data belong to a study of beta chain features in type 1 diabetes. Overall study context: Sorted cells examined across all samples numbered more than 100 million.

Germline loops: CDR1 SGHTA, CDR2 FQGNSA. CDR3 length: 14 residues. Trimming cost V 4 bases and J 1 base, with 9 bases left between them. All of the isolated RNA was reverse transcribed, so expressed TCRB transcripts were sequenced. Method: immunoSEQ multiplex PCR; TCRdb's copy keeps in-frame clones and lacks some. In the table there are under 350,000 clones, roughly a quarter of which are singletons. Study conclusions and caveats: The study found that naive, central memory and Treg TCRB repertoires appeared more similar in patients than in healthy donors. Sequencing used cDNA, and cells with high TCR expression could therefore be over-represented. Shorter TCRB CDR3s, moderately but significantly so, marked every one of the four CD4+ subsets in Type 1 diabetes patients.

V gene TRBV7-2 combines with J gene TRBJ2-3; D gene uncertain. The sequenced sample was naive CD4+ T cells from blood. This clonotype originated in a woman aged 30 to 39 with type 1 diabetes. The CDR3 sequence is CASSSQIRTDTQYF. CDR3 bases: TGTGCCAGCAGCTCTCAGATTCGCACAGATACGCAGTATTTT.